In this sample, the clone carrying this T cell receptor beta chain turned up many times. The TCR beta library used iRepertoire HTBI primers with Arm-PCR amplification of CDR3. A single record per CDR3 protein comes from TCRdb applying MiXCR to the multiplex PCR reads. The table includes 350,000 to 450,000 distinct CDR3 sequences, more than 12% detected once. This sample stems from a study of regulatory T cells in long-lasting Graves disease. Time point described: newly diagnosed GD, antithyroid drugs for less than 3 months. The TCR library used RNA extracted from PBMCs. This sample was also put to use in a study of T cells in Graves' hyperthyroidism and ophthalmopathy.

The receptor's source is a young woman with Graves disease. The starting material was peripheral blood mononuclear cells (PBMCs), obtained at new diagnosis, from a patient treated with antithyroid drugs.

DNA of the CDR3: TGTGCCACCAGTGCCCGGACAGGGGCGGCGTACGAGCAGTACTTC. Translated: CATSARTGAAYEQYF. The genes are TRBV24-1 and TRBJ2-7, with TRBD1 matching 9 bases. Germline CDR1 and CDR2: KGHDR and SFDVKD. V shed 5 bases, J shed 4 bases, and the junction held 8 bases outside the gene matches. The CDR3 runs to 15 residues.